The 27 T cell receptor beta chains presented below share a single source sample, sequenced in a study of neurological immune-mediated disorders. Described time point: technical triplicate 2. Each CDR3 protein gets one entry after TCRdb re-called the 5' RACE reads with MiXCR. This sample yields more than 30,000 distinct CDR3 sequences, of which about an eighth are seen a single time; more than 4.5% belongs to the top ten. Sequenced input: CD4+ T cells from blood. The source of these receptors is a female donor with HTLV-1-associated myelopathy (HAM/TSP).

This clonotype has ten or more counts. The chain combines TRBV20-1 with TRBJ1-5, with D unclear. CDR1 is DFQATT and CDR2 is SNEGSKA in the germline V gene (reference sequence). V lost 3 bases, J lost 4 bases, and 10 bases lay in between. The CDR3 contains 13 residues. CDR3 sequence: CSAREGSNQPQHF. DNA for the CDR3: TGCAGTGCTAGGGAGGGTTCGAATCAGCCCCAGCATTTT.

Worth noting for this clonotype: It is unclear where the CDR3 begins or ends on the DNA, so no DNA is shown, and the CDR3 is as TCRdb lists it. The rearrangement links TRBV20-1 to TRBJ2-2; TRBD2, the D gene given by the table, was not confirmed from the DNA. From germline, CDR1 is DFQATT and CDR2 SNEGSKA (reference sequence). The CDR3 sequence runs 16 residues, both termini included. This CDR3 is CSARDISGEGTGSCFF.

Many counts were recorded for this clonotype. V is TRBV5-1 and J is TRBJ1-1, with D tentatively TRBD1 (5 bases). Germline values: CDR1 SGHRS, CDR2 YFSETQ. Trimming pared 0 bases from V and 3 bases from J, leaving 9 bases between. The CDR3 length is 14 residues. CDR3 sequence reads: CASSLEGPDTEAFF. As DNA, the CDR3 is TGCGCCAGCAGCTTGGAGGGACCGGACACTGAAGCTTTCTTT.

At least ten counts were recorded for this clonotype. The chain couples TRBV7-2 to TRBJ2-2; D is perhaps TRBD2 (7 bases). Germline values: CDR1 SGHTA, CDR2 FQGNSA. V lost 4 bases, J lost 2 bases, and 20 bases lay in between. CDR3 length: 18 residues. CDR3 sequence reads: CASSWVGVRGLNTGELFF. In DNA form, the CDR3 reads TGTGCCAGCAGCTGGGTTGGGGTGCGGGGGCTTAACACCGGGGAGCTGTTTTTT.

This clonotype was seen many times. CDR3 sequence reads: CASSLTSGVAYEQYF. The CDR3 region has the DNA TGTGCCAGCAGCCTCACTAGCGGGGTTGCCTACGAGCAGTACTTC. The chain carries TRBV11-2 and TRBJ2-7, with 10 bases aligning to TRBD2. The CDR3 contains 15 residues. The germline V gene encodes CDR1 SGHAT and CDR2 FQNNGV. V lost 5 bases, J lost 2 bases, and 6 bases stayed unmatched.

This clonotype came up a few times. The chain recombines TRBV14 with TRBJ1-1, with D unresolved. V dropped 4 bases and J dropped 1 base, with 13 bases sitting between them. Germline loops: CDR1 SGHDN, CDR2 FVKESK. The CDR3 has 15 amino acids. The CDR3 spells CASSLLKLGNTEAFF. CDR3 coding DNA: TGTGCCAGCAGCCTCCTTAAGCTGGGGAACACTGAAGCTTTCTTT.

Regarding this clonotype: It is likely a read error, because the conserved phenylalanine at the end of the CDR3 is missing. The limits of the CDR3 on the DNA are not certain, so only TCRdb's listed CDR3 is given. The V and J genes are TRBV5-1 and TRBJ2-1. The CDR3 has 8 amino acids, counting both end residues. Germline V CDR1 and CDR2: SGHRS, YFSETQ. The CDR3 protein is CASSPRRS.

This clonotype showed up many times. This chain uses TRBV20-1 with TRBJ1-3; 7 bases line up with TRBD1. The V segment lost 6 bases and the J segment 2 bases; nucleotides outside the gene matches: 4. This CDR3 is 13 amino acids long. The germline V gene encodes CDR1 DFQATT and CDR2 SNEGSKA (reference sequence). The CDR3 sequence is CSAWDRTGNTIYF. The CDR3 DNA sequence: TGCAGTGCATGGGACAGAACTGGAAACACCATATATTTT.

There are many counts of this clonotype. The rearrangement links TRBV5-1 to TRBJ1-1; 8 bases fit TRBD1. With V trimmed by 4 bases and J by 3 bases, 8 bases remained unmatched. CDR3 length: 15 residues. Germline V gene data show CDR1 as SGHRS and CDR2 as YFSETQ. This CDR3 reads CASSHRQGTDTEAFF. CDR3 DNA: TGCGCCAGCAGCCACAGACAGGGGACAGACACTGAAGCTTTCTTT.

By frequency in the sample, this clonotype is medium-sized. V gene TRBV12-3 or TRBV12-4 combines with J gene TRBJ1-1; D perhaps matches TRBD1 (5 bases). The CDR3 is made up of 12 amino acids. V was clipped by 6 bases and J by 4 bases, with 9 bases between them. As DNA, the CDR3 is TGTGCCAGCAGACGGGGGAGCACTGAAGCTTTCTTT. Protein: CASRRGSTEAFF.

This clonotype showed up many times. The rearrangement uses TRBV5-5 and TRBJ1-5, with D uncertain. CDR1 and CDR2 from the germline V gene are SGHKS and YYEKEE (reference sequence). Trimming took 0 bases from V and 2 from J, leaving 9 bases between them. There are 15 residues in the CDR3. The CDR3, as DNA: TGTGCCAGCAGCTTGGATGTAGGAGGCAATCAGCCCCAGCATTTT. This sequence encodes CASSLDVGGNQPQHF.

This clonotype was counted many times. The chain employs TRBV9 and TRBJ2-1, with 13 bases fitting TRBD2. The CDR3 length is 17 residues. V trimming: 4 bases; J trimming: 3 bases; junction bases outside the gene matches: 7. CDR1 is SGDLS, CDR2 YYNGEE, per germline. The DNA of the CDR3 is TGTGCCAGCAGCTCCGGACTAGCGGGGGATTACTACAATGAGCAGTTCTTC. Translation gives CASSSGLAGDYYNEQFF.

This clonotype was seen repeatedly, ten times or more. The gene calls are TRBV4-1 and TRBJ2-4; D assignment may be TRBD1 or TRBD2 (6 bases each). V was clipped by 0 bases and J by 15 bases, with 15 bases between them. The CDR3 sequence is 13 residues long. CDR1 MGHRA and CDR2 YSYEKL come from the germline V gene. In DNA form, the CDR3 reads TGCGCCAGCAGCCAAGATCGGGGGCGTTCGCGGTACTTC. Its protein product is CASSQDRGRSRYF.

This clonotype was detected only once. The junction does not match germline at one end; this may be a read error. This sequence joins TRBV11-3 and TRBJ2-3, with 10 bases matching TRBD2. The germline V gene has CDR1 SGHNT and CDR2 YENEEA. This CDR3 comprises 15 residues. The CDR3 sequence is CASANWTSGTDTKYF. CDR3 coding DNA: TGTGCCAGCGCCAACTGGACTAGCGGCACAGATACGAAGTATTTT.

This clonotype has at least ten counts. The V call is TRBV6-5, the J call TRBJ2-7; 9 nucleotides align to TRBD1. With V trimmed by 4 bases and J by 6 bases, 10 bases remained unmatched. The germline V gene encodes CDR1 MNHEY and CDR2 SVGAGI. This CDR3 comprises 15 residues. This CDR3 is CASSFGDRESAEQYF. CDR3 nucleotide sequence: TGTGCCAGCAGTTTCGGGGACAGGGAGTCTGCCGAGCAGTACTTC.

This clonotype was counted ten times or more. The chain is built from TRBV20-1 and TRBJ2-7; 8 bases align to TRBD1. Unmatched junction bases numbered 13, after V lost 8 bases and J lost 7 bases. The germline CDR1 and CDR2 sequences are DFQATT and SNEGSKA (reference sequence). The CDR3 covers 13 residues. CDR3 bases: TGCAGTCTCCTAGGGACAGGCTACGAGGAGCAGTACTTC. This codes for CSLLGTGYEEQYF.

The sample holds many counts of this clonotype. This rearrangement joins TRBV20-1 to TRBJ2-1, with 9 bases identical to TRBD2. The CDR3 extends over 15 amino acids. CDR1 is DFQATT, CDR2 SNEGSKA, per germline (reference sequence). The ends lost 7 bases at V and 7 bases at J; junction bases unmatched: 14. The CDR3 protein is CSGASGQSGGNEQFF. The CDR3 DNA reads TGCAGTGGCGCGTCCGGGCAGAGCGGGGGGAATGAGCAGTTCTTC.

This clonotype qualifies as medium-sized. The rearrangement joins TRBV7-2 to TRBJ2-5, with a tentative D call TRBD2 (5 bases). CDR1 is SGHTA and CDR2 is FQGNSA in the germline V gene. The V end lost 2 bases, the J end lost 5 bases, and 6 bases lay between the germline ends. CDR3 length: 12 amino acids. The CDR3 DNA is TGTGCCAGCAGCTTACGCGGGGAGACCCAGTACTTC. It translates to CASSLRGETQYF.

This clonotype showed up many times. This chain connects TRBV6-1 to TRBJ2-3; D is unresolved. CDR1 MNHNS and CDR2 SASEGT come from the germline V gene. Trimming took off 0 bases at V and 2 bases at J, with 12 bases between the two ends. This CDR3 is 16 amino acids long. This CDR3 is CASSEAALGFTDTQYF. DNA for the CDR3: TGTGCCAGCAGTGAAGCCGCACTGGGGTTCACAGATACGCAGTATTTT.

This clonotype was counted many times. The chain is built from TRBV24-1 and TRBJ2-1, with D hard to call. Looked up from germline, CDR1 is KGHDR and CDR2 is SFDVKD. Trimming took off 4 bases at V and 7 bases at J, with 10 bases between the two ends. This CDR3 region has 13 residues. As DNA, the CDR3 is TGTGCCACCAGTGACCTGGTTGGTAATGAGCAGTTCTTC. Its protein product is CATSDLVGNEQFF.

The chain uses TRBV20-1 and TRBJ2-3, with no clear D. Per germline, CDR1 DFQATT and CDR2 SNEGSKA (reference sequence). This CDR3 is built from 12 residues. The CDR3 sequence is CGVIPSGDTQYF. The CDR3 nucleotides read TGCGGTGTTATTCCGTCAGGCGATACGCAGTATTTT.

This clonotype turned up a few times. The gene calls are TRBV12-3 or TRBV12-4 and TRBJ2-2; D possibly corresponds to TRBD2 (6 bases). V was clipped by 6 bases and J by 2 bases, with 19 bases between them. CDR3 length: 17 residues. In nucleotides, the CDR3 is TGTGCCAGCAGCTTATCCGGGGGAGGAGCCAACACCGGGGAGCTGTTTTTT. It codes for CASSLSGGGANTGELFF.

As regards this clonotype: This CDR3 is missing its conserved last phenylalanine or tryptophan, likely due to a read error. V is TRBV5-8 and J is TRBJ2-2, with 8 bases identical to TRBD2. Germline assignment: CDR1 SGHTS and CDR2 YDEGEE. The CDR3 is 16 amino acids. The trim removed 6 bases at V and 6 bases at J, leaving 13 bases unmatched. The CDR3, as DNA: TGTGCCAGCACCCTTGCGGGACTAGTGGGACCCGGGGAGCTGTTTATT. It translates to CASTLAGLVGPGELFI.

This clonotype has ten or more counts. The chain joins TRBV7-8 to TRBJ2-6; 7 bases agree with TRBD1. The CDR3 consists of 16 residues. J lost 2 bases, V lost 5 bases, and 6 bases had no gene match. Per germline, CDR1 SGHVS and CDR2 FQNEAQ. The CDR3 here is CASSRGQAPGANVLTF. Written as DNA, the CDR3 is TGTGCCAGCAGCCGTGGACAGGCCCCTGGGGCCAACGTCCTGACTTTC.

This clonotype was detected many times. This chain uses TRBV7-9 with TRBJ2-2; 7 nucleotides align to TRBD1. The CDR3 extends over 15 amino acids. Germline lookup yields CDR1 SEHNR and CDR2 FQNEAQ (reference sequence). V lost 5 bases and J lost 1; bases outside the gene matches: 4. In nucleotides, the CDR3 is TGTGCCAGCAGCAAAGACAGGGAGAACACCGGGGAGCTGTTTTTT. Its translation is CASSKDRENTGELFF.

The V call is TRBV4-1, the J call TRBJ2-7; D may match TRBD1 or TRBD2 (5 bases each). The CDR3 has 14 amino acids. Germline CDR1 reads MGHRA; CDR2 reads YSYEKL. V was trimmed by 3 bases and J by 3 bases, leaving 12 bases between them. This CDR3 reads CASSQGHSGYEQYF. DNA for the CDR3: TGCGCCAGCAGCCAGGGGCACAGCGGCTACGAGCAGTACTTC.

This clonotype was counted ten times or more. This chain joins TRBV5-5 and TRBJ2-1, with TRBD2 matching 14 bases. V was pared by 4 bases and J by 7 bases, with 4 bases of the junction left unmatched. The CDR3 covers 15 residues. The germline V gene encodes CDR1 SGHKS and CDR2 YYEKEE (reference sequence). CDR3 amino acids: CASSPRTSGGNEQFF. CDR3 bases: TGTGCCAGCAGCCCGCGGACTAGCGGGGGGAATGAGCAGTTCTTC.